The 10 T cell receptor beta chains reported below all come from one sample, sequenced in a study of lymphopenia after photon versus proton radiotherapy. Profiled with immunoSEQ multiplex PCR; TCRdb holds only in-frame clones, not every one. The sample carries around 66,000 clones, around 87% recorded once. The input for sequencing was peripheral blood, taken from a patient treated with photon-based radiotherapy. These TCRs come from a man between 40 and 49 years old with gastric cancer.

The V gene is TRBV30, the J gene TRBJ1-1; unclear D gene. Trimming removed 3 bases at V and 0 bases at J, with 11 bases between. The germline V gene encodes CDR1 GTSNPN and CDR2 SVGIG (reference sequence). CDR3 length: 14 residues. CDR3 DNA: TGTGCCTGGAGCCGCGGGGAGTTGAACACTGAAGCTTTCTTT. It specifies CAWSRGELNTEAFF.

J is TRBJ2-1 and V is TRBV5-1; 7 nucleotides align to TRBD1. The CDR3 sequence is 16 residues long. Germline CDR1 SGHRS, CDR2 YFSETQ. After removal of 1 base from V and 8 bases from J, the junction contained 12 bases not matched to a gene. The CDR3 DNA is TGCGCCAGCAGCTTGTCGAGGGGGCTCCCTCTCCATGAGCAGTTCTTC. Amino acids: CASSLSRGLPLHEQFF.

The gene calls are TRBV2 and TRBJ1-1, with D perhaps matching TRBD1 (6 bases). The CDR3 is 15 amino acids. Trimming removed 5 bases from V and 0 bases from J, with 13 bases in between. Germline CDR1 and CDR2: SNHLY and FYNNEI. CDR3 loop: CASSPLQGMNTEAFF. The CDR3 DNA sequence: TGTGCCAGCAGTCCTTTACAGGGAATGAACACTGAAGCTTTCTTT.

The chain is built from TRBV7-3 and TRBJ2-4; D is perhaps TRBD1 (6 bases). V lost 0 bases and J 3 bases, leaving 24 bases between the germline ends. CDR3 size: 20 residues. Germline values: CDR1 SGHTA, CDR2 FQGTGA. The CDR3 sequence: CASSLTGRGTGPPLKNIQYF. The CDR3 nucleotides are TGTGCCAGCAGCTTAACAGGCAGGGGTACAGGACCCCCTCTCAAAAACATTCAGTACTTC.

CDR3 coding DNA: TGTGCCAGCAGCTTAGCAGTGGGCGGTCCTAGCACAGATACGCAGTATTTT. The encoded protein is CASSLAVGGPSTDTQYF. The chain uses TRBV7-2 and TRBJ2-3; D not resolved. V gave up 0 bases and J gave up 0 bases, with 13 bases separating them. CDR1 SGHTA and CDR2 FQGNSA come from the germline V gene. The CDR3 contains 17 residues. Supplemented by reference TRBV7-2 and TRBJ2-3, the full variable domain reads GAGVSQSPSNKVTEKGKDVELRCDPISGHTALYWYRQSLGQGLEFLIYFQGNSAPDKSGLPSDRFSAERTGGSVSTLTIQRTQQEDSAVYLCASSLAVGGPSTDTQYFGPGTRLTVL.

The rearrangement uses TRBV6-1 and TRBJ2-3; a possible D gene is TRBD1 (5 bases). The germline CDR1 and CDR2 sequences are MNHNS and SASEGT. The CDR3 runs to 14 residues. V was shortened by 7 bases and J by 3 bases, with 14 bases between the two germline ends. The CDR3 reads CASTSGAGTDTQYF. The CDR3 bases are TGTGCCAGCACGAGTGGGGCAGGGACAGATACGCAGTATTTT.

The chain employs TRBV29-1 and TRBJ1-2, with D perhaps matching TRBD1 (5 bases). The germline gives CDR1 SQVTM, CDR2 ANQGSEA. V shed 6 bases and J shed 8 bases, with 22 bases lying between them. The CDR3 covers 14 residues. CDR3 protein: CSVQPNVDSTGYTF. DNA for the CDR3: TGCAGCGTCCAACCAAACGTAGACAGTACGGGCTACACCTTC.

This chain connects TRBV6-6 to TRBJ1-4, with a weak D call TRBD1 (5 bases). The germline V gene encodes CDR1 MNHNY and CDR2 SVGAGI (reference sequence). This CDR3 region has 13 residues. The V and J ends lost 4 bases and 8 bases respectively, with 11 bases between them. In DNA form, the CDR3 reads TGTGCCAGCAGTTTGAGGCGGGGGGAAAAACTGTTTTTT. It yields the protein CASSLRRGEKLFF.

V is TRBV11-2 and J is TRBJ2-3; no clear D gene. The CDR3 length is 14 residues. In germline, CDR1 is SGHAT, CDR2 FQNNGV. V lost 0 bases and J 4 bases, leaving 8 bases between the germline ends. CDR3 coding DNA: TGTGCCAGCAGCTTAGAGACTTTTGCAGATACGCAGTATTTT. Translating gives CASSLETFADTQYF. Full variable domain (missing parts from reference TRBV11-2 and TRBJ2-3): EAGVAQSPRYKIIEKRQSVAFWCNPISGHATLYWYQQILGQGPKLLIQFQNNGVVDDSQLPKDRFSAERLKGVDSTLKIQPAKLEDSAVYLCASSLETFADTQYFGPGTRLTVL.

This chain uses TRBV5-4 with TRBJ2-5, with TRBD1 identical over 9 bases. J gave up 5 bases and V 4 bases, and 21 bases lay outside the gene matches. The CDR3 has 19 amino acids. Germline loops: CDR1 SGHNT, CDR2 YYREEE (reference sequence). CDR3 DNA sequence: TGTGCCAGCAGCCCTTACACAGGGGGCGCTGGTCTCAGCCGCGAGACCCAGTACTTC. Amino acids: CASSPYTGGAGLSRETQYF.